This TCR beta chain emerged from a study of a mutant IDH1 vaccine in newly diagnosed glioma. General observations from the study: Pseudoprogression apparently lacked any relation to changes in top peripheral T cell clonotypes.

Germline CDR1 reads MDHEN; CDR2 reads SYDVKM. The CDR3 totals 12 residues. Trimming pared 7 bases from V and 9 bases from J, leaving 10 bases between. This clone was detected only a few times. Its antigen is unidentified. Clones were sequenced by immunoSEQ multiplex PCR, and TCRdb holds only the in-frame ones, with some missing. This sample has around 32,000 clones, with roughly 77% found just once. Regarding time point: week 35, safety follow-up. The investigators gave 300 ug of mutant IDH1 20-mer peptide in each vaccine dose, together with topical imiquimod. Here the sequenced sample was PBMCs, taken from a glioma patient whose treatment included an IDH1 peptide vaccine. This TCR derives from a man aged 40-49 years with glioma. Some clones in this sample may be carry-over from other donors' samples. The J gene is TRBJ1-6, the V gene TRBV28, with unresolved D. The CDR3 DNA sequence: TGTGCCAGCATGGAGCGGGCTTCACCCCTCCACTTT. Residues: CASMERASPLHF.